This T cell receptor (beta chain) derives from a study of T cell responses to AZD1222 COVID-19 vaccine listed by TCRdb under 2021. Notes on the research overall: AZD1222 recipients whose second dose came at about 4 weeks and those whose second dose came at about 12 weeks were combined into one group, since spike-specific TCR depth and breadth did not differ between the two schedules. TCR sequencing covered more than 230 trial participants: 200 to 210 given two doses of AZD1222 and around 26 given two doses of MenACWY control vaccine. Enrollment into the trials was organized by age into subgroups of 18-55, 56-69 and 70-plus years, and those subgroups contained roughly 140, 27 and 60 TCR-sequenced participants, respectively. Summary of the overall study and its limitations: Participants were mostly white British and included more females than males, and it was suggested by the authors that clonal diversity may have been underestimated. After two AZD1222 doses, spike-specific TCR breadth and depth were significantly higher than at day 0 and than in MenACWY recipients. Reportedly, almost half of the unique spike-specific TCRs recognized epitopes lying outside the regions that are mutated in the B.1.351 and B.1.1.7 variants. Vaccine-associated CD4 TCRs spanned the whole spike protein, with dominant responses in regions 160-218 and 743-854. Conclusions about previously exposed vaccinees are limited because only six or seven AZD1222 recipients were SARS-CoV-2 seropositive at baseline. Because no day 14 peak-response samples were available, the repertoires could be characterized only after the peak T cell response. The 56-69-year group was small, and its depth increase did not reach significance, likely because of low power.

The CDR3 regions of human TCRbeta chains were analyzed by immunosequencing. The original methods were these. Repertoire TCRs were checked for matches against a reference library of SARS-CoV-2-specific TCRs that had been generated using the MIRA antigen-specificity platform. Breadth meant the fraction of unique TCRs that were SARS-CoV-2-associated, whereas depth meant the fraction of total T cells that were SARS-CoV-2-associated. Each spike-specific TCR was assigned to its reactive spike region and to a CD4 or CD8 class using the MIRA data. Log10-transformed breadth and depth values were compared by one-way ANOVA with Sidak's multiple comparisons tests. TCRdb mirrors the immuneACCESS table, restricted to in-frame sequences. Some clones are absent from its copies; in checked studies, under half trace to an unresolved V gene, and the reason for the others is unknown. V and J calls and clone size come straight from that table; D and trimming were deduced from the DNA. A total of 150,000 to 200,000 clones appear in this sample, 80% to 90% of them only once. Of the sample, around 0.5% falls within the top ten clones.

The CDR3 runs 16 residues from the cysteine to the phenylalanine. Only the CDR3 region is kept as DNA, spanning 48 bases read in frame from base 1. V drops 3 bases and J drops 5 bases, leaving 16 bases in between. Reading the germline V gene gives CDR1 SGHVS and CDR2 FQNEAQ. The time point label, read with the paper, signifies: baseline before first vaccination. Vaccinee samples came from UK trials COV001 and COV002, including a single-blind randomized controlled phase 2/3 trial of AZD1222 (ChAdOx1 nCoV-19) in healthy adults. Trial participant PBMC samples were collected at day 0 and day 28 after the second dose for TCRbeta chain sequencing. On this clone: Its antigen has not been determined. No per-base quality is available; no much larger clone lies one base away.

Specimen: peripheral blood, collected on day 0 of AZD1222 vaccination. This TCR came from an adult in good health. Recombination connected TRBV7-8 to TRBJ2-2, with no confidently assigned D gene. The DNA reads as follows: TGTGCCAGCAGCTTGGGTAGGATCCTTGGGACCGGGGAGCTGTTTTTT. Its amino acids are CASSLGRILGTGELFF.